This is a list of T cell receptor beta chains from one sample in a study of T-cell memory formation after mild COVID-19. One entry per CDR3 protein, called by TCRdb with MiXCR from the 5' RACE reads. The sample lists more than 450,000 distinct CDR3 sequences, about 20% occurring once. The sample taken for sequencing was PBMCs or a T cell subset sorted from them (not recorded which). The receptors shown here come from an adult woman who had mild COVID-19 (a few samples of this study predate the infection). Cell type and time point are not known. CDR3s include the opening cysteine and the closing phenylalanine or tryptophan. Each record gives: CDR3 protein, CDR3 DNA, J gene, D gene, V gene, clone size. D genes are given only for firm matches. Size tells how often a clone was seen (once, few, many) or the class of an expanded clone, and some rows leave it out.

CASSVGSGGVSLYEQYF TGTGCCAGCAGCGTAGGGTCAGGGGGCGTAAGTCTCTACGAGCAGTACTTC TRBJ2-7 TRBD1 TRBV9 few
CASSKALRIPLDTQYF TGTGCCAGCAGCAAAGCGCTAAGGATTCCCTTAGATACGCAGTATTTT TRBJ2-3 - TRBV21-1 many
CASSLAGTTRGYTF TGTGCCAGCAGCTTAGCGGGTACGACTCGTGGCTACACCTTC TRBJ1-2 - TRBV7-9 -
CASSLRGDYKETQYF TGCGCCAGCAGCTTGAGGGGGGACTACAAAGAGACCCAGTACTTC TRBJ2-5 - TRBV5-1 few
CSVAGGANYGYTF TGCAGCGTTGCGGGCGGAGCTAACTATGGCTACACCTTC TRBJ1-2 - TRBV29-1 once
CASTPSAGGGNEQFF TGTGCCAGCACCCCCTCGGCGGGAGGTGGAAATGAGCAGTTCTTC TRBJ2-1 TRBD2 TRBV5-4 -
CASSLAGPSSYEQYF TGTGCCAGCTCGCTAGCGGGACCCAGCTCCTACGAGCAGTACTTC TRBJ2-7 TRBD2 TRBV18 few
CSARDTKEYYEQYF TGCAGTGCTAGAGATACCAAAGAATACTACGAGCAGTACTTC TRBJ2-7 - TRBV20-1 many
CSARTGGRNEQFF TGCAGTGCTAGGACAGGTGGTAGGAATGAGCAGTTCTTC TRBJ2-1 - TRBV20-1 -
CASSQDGPSWNTGELFF TGTGCCAGCAGCCAAGATGGTCCTAGCTGGAACACCGGGGAGCTGTTTTTT TRBJ2-2 - TRBV14 few
CASSLTGWETQYF TGTGCCAGCAGTTTAACAGGGTGGGAGACCCAGTACTTC TRBJ2-5 - TRBV6-5 -
CASSSPGAGGPWADTQYF TGTGCCAGCAGCTCTCCAGGGGCGGGAGGGCCTTGGGCAGATACGCAGTATTTT TRBJ2-3 TRBD2 TRBV7-8 -
CASSIAGKVYEQYF TGTGCCAGTAGTATCGCTGGGAAGGTGTACGAGCAGTACTTC TRBJ2-7 - TRBV19 -
CASSPMGNTGELFF TGTGCCAGCTCACCTATGGGAAACACCGGGGAGCTGTTTTTT TRBJ2-2 - TRBV18 few
CASSYFGRESYEQYF TGTGCCAGCAGTTACTTTGGGAGAGAGTCCTACGAGCAGTACTTC TRBJ2-7 - TRBV6-2/TRBV6-3 -
CASSLLFYKGSGELFF TGCGCCAGCAGCTTGCTTTTCTACAAGGGATCGGGGGAGCTGTTTTTT TRBJ2-2 - TRBV5-1 -
CSVDSGTPNTEAFF TGCAGCGTAGACTCCGGGACACCGAACACTGAAGCTTTCTTT TRBJ1-1 - TRBV29-1 few
CASSQGIGRPSGETQYF TGTGCCAGCAGCCAGGGGATCGGGAGGCCCTCTGGGGAGACCCAGTACTTC TRBJ2-5 - TRBV6-6 -
CAWMGDRGLEQYF TGTGCCTGGATGGGCGACAGGGGGCTCGAGCAGTACTTC TRBJ2-7 TRBD1 TRBV30 -
CASSGTAGSEAFF TGTGCCAGCAGCGGGACAGCGGGCTCTGAAGCTTTCTTT TRBJ1-1 TRBD1 TRBV3-1 -
CAWGPRRGEYGYTF TGTGCCTGGGGCCCCCGGAGAGGGGAATATGGCTACACCTTC TRBJ1-2 - TRBV30 -
CASNQETQYF TGTGCCAGCAATCAAGAGACCCAGTACTTC TRBJ2-5 - TRBV6-2/TRBV6-3 few
CASSRTRGSYNEQFF TGTGCCAGCAGCCGCACCCGGGGGTCCTACAATGAGCAGTTCTTC TRBJ2-1 - TRBV12-3/TRBV12-4 many
CASSLKWGGSYNEQFF TGCGCCAGCAGCTTGAAATGGGGAGGCTCCTACAATGAGCAGTTCTTC TRBJ2-1 - TRBV5-1 -
CASSQDHNRAGVREQYF TGCGCCAGCAGCCAAGATCATAACCGAGCGGGAGTGCGCGAGCAGTACTTC TRBJ2-7 TRBD2 TRBV4-3 few
CASSVAAGGFNEQFF TGTGCCAGCAGCGTAGCGGCGGGGGGGTTCAATGAGCAGTTCTTC TRBJ2-1 TRBD2 TRBV9 -
CASTPGSIFRVAGYQETQYF TGTGCCAGCACCCCGGGTTCTATCTTCCGGGTAGCGGGGTACCAAGAGACCCAGTACTTC TRBJ2-5 TRBD2 TRBV12-3/TRBV12-4 -
CASSLAPRGGFETEAFF TGCGCCAGCAGCTTGGCCCCGAGGGGCGGGTTCGAGACTGAAGCTTTCTTT TRBJ1-1 - TRBV5-1 -